The TCR beta chain described here comes from a study of T cells after yellow fever vaccination. TCRdb reanalysed the 5' RACE reads using MiXCR and keeps one entry per CDR3 protein. The table shows under 400,000 distinct CDR3 sequences, with around a tenth occurring only once. This clonotype occurred many times. The antigen is not known. Study-level points and caveats: Just a small share of clonotypes turned up in the CD4 compartment as well as the CD8 compartment.

Trimming removed 1 base from V and 1 base from J, with 10 bases in between. The CDR3 sequence is 15 residues long. CDR1 and CDR2 from the germline V gene are LGHNA and YSLEER. This specimen was PBMCs, taken on the day of the first yellow fever vaccination. The chain employs TRBV4-3 and TRBJ2-5; no clear D. This TCR derives from a man aged 18 to 29 who received the YFV17D yellow fever vaccine. CDR3 coding DNA: TGCGCCAGCAGCCAAGGATACGGAATCCAAGAGACCCAGTACTTC. Translating gives CASSQGYGIQETQYF.